These 25 T cell receptor beta chains came from one sample sequenced in a study of beta chain features in type 1 diabetes. All of the isolated RNA was reverse transcribed, so expressed TCRB transcripts were sequenced. TCRdb's copy holds only in-frame clones and misses some; the assay was immunoSEQ multiplex PCR. The repertoire holds 640,000 or so clones, with around 15% as singletons. No antigen has been assigned to these receptors. Broader study findings: The study found moderately but significantly shorter TCRB CDR3s in all four CD4+ subsets of Type 1 diabetes patients.

Specimen: naive CD4+ T cells from blood. These receptor sequences come from a man in his late teens or twenties with type 1 diabetes.

This chain links TRBV7-9 with TRBJ1-4; D uncertain. V lost 5 bases, J lost 8 bases, and 15 bases lay in between. Germline-derived CDR1 and CDR2 are SEHNR and FQNEAQ (reference sequence). The CDR3 has 14 residues. CDR3 loop: CASSAGGILEKLFF. CDR3 in DNA: TGTGCCAGCAGCGCAGGCGGGATTCTGGAAAAACTGTTTTTT.

This clone came up a few times. The gene calls are TRBV18 and TRBJ1-1; D not certain. This CDR3 region has 14 residues. CDR1 is KGHSH, CDR2 LQKENI, per germline. V was shortened by 2 bases and J by 1 base, with 8 bases between the two germline ends. CDR3 protein: CASSPNGGNTEAFF. The CDR3 DNA reads as TGTGCCAGCTCACCAAACGGCGGGAACACTGAAGCTTTCTTT.

The sample holds a few counts of this clone. The chain combines TRBV11-2 with TRBJ2-3; TRBD2 agrees at 14 bases. The CDR3 contains 17 residues. Germline V CDR1 and CDR2: SGHAT, FQNNGV. Trimming took 5 bases from V and 3 from J; bases not matched to a gene: 7. The CDR3 nucleotides are TGTGCCAGCAGCCCCGGGACTAGCGGGAGTGTTACAGATACGCAGTATTTT. It is translated as CASSPGTSGSVTDTQYF.

This clone was seen a handful of times. The junction does not match germline at one end; this may be a read error. The chain couples TRBV7-7 to TRBJ2-5, with D hard to call. This CDR3 contains 14 residues. CDR1 SSHAT and CDR2 FNYEAQ come from the germline V gene (reference sequence). The CDR3 DNA reads TGTGCTAGCAGCTTATATGGGCTACAAGAGACCCAGTACTTC. It specifies CASSLYGLQETQYF.

The chain links TRBV4-2 to TRBJ2-1; the match to TRBD2 covers 10 bases. CDR3 size: 17 residues. Germline V gene lookup returns CDR1 LGHNA and CDR2 YNFKEQ. The ends lost 3 bases at V and 0 bases at J; junction bases unmatched: 5. CDR3 loop: CASSQGASGSSYNEQFF. The CDR3 coding sequence is TGTGCCAGCAGCCAGGGTGCTAGCGGGAGCTCCTACAATGAGCAGTTCTTC.

In its sample, this clone was seen a few times. The chain joins TRBV29-1 to TRBJ1-1; 8 bases match TRBD1. Unmatched junction bases numbered 9, after V lost 0 bases and J lost 9 bases. The CDR3 has 14 residues. CDR1 is SQVTM and CDR2 is ANQGSEA in the germline V gene. CDR3 sequence: CSVEDIRDRLKAFF. The CDR3 nucleotides read TGCAGCGTTGAAGATATTAGGGACAGGCTAAAAGCTTTCTTT.

This clone turned up a few times. The V call is TRBV2, the J call TRBJ1-1; 9 bases are a match to TRBD1. J gave up 1 base and V 5 bases, and 2 bases lay outside the gene matches. Germline CDR1 and CDR2: SNHLY and FYNNEI. This CDR3 has 14 residues. The CDR3 sequence: CASSPQGANTEAFF. The CDR3 DNA sequence: TGTGCCAGCAGTCCACAGGGGGCGAACACTGAAGCTTTCTTT.

The chain has TRBV29-1 and TRBJ2-1; a weak D match, TRBD1 (6 bases). In germline, CDR1 is SQVTM, CDR2 ANQGSEA. There are 14 residues in the CDR3. V lost 7 bases to trimming and J lost 1 base, with 14 bases between them. The CDR3 reads CSADTQGSYNEQFF. CDR3 nucleotide sequence: TGCAGCGCCGACACACAGGGATCCTACAATGAGCAGTTCTTC.

In its sample, this clone was seen a few times. The CDR3 bases are TGCGCCAGCAGCCGCCAGACAGGGGAGGGTCAGCCCCAGCATTTT. Protein sequence: CASSRQTGEGQPQHF. The rearrangement uses TRBV4-1 and TRBJ1-5, with 8 positions matching TRBD1. V gave up 4 bases and J gave up 6 bases; unmatched junction bases: 8. The CDR3 loop spans 15 amino acids. CDR1 is MGHRA and CDR2 is YSYEKL in the germline V gene.

The V and J genes are TRBV5-4 and TRBJ2-5; 7 positions agree with TRBD2. The CDR3 spans 14 residues. Per germline, CDR1 SGHNT and CDR2 YYREEE (reference sequence). V trimming: 0 bases; J trimming: 2 bases; junction bases outside the gene matches: 1. This chain's CDR3 is CASSLGLAQETQYF. The CDR3 DNA follows: TGTGCCAGCAGCTTGGGACTAGCACAAGAGACCCAGTACTTC.

The rearrangement uses TRBV6-1 and TRBJ1-5; tentative D call: TRBD1 (6 bases). The CDR3 runs 16 residues. Per germline, CDR1 MNHNS and CDR2 SASEGT. V dropped 1 base and J dropped 10 bases, with 20 bases sitting between them. The CDR3 protein is CASSEGVRQVGRPQHF. The CDR3 DNA follows: TGTGCCAGCAGTGAAGGGGTGAGACAGGTTGGGCGACCCCAGCATTTT.

The rearrangement joins TRBV6-4 to TRBJ2-1; D unclear. Germline V gene sequence: CDR1 MRHNA, CDR2 SNTAGT. CDR3 length: 13 amino acids. With 0 bases removed from V and 4 bases from J, the gap between germline ends came to 4 bases. CDR3 DNA sequence: TGTGCCAGCAGTGACTCAAGGTACAATGAGCAGTTCTTC. Translating it yields CASSDSRYNEQFF.

The rearrangement joins TRBV28 to TRBJ2-7; tentative D call: TRBD1 (6 bases). Germline V gene lookup returns CDR1 MDHEN and CDR2 SYDVKM. V shed 5 bases and J shed 1 base, with 21 bases lying between them. This CDR3 region has 17 residues. CDR3 protein: CASSSLYRDTLSYEQYF. Written as DNA, the CDR3 is TGTGCCAGCAGTAGTCTATACCGGGACACGCTATCCTACGAGCAGTACTTC.

This clone appeared a few times. V usage is TRBV27 and J usage is TRBJ2-3, with TRBD2 matching 11 bases. There are 15 residues in the CDR3. V gave up 2 bases and J gave up 4 bases; unmatched junction bases: 2. The germline V gene encodes CDR1 MNHEY and CDR2 SMNVEV (reference sequence). The DNA for the CDR3 is TGTGCCAGCAGTTTAAGTAGCGGGGGGGCAGATACGCAGTATTTT. Protein: CASSLSSGGADTQYF.

This clone has more than one count but fewer than ten. J is TRBJ2-1 and V is TRBV18; D may be TRBD1 (5 bases). Germline loops: CDR1 KGHSH, CDR2 LQKENI. This CDR3 has 14 residues. The V end was cut by 0 bases, the J end by 7 bases, with 10 bases between. CDR3 region: CASSPPPTDNEQFF. The CDR3 DNA is TGTGCCAGCTCACCACCGCCGACAGATAATGAGCAGTTCTTC.

The sample holds a few counts of this clone. The chain is built from TRBV5-4 and TRBJ2-7; 14 nucleotides align to TRBD2. This CDR3 contains 19 residues. The germline gives CDR1 SGHNT, CDR2 YYREEE (reference sequence). The J segment lost 4 bases and the V segment lost 4 bases, leaving 16 bases of the junction unmatched. DNA of the CDR3: TGTGCCAGCAGCCCGCAACCGGGACTAGCGGGAGTACCACCTTACGAGCAGTACTTC. Translating it yields CASSPQPGLAGVPPYEQYF.

This sequence joins TRBV30 and TRBJ2-7; 11 bases map to TRBD2. V shed 3 bases and J 5 bases; nucleotides not matched to a gene: 6. The germline V gene encodes CDR1 GTSNPN and CDR2 SVGIG (reference sequence). CDR3 size: 14 residues. The CDR3 DNA reads TGTGCCTGGAGGGTACTAGCGGGAGTGGACGAGCAGTACTTC. Translation gives CAWRVLAGVDEQYF.

The gene calls are TRBV9 and TRBJ1-1, with D possibly TRBD1 on 5 matching bases. Trimming left V 0 bases short and J 4 bases short, with 10 bases between. The CDR3 covers 14 residues. Germline V gene lookup returns CDR1 SGDLS and CDR2 YYNGEE. CDR3 loop: CASSVGRGGTEAFF. CDR3 sequence (DNA): TGTGCCAGCAGCGTAGGGAGGGGAGGCACTGAAGCTTTCTTT.

A few counts support this clone. In the same sample, other DNA sequences code for this CDR3. The chain recombines TRBV7-2 with TRBJ1-2; tentative D call: TRBD1 (5 bases). The CDR3 spans 13 residues. V gave up 0 bases and J gave up 4 bases, with 6 bases separating them. The germline V gene has CDR1 SGHTA and CDR2 FQGNSA. DNA for the CDR3: TGTGCCAGCAGCTTAGCAGGGACCTATGGCTACACCTTC. This codes for CASSLAGTYGYTF.

Only a few counts were recorded for this clone. V usage is TRBV15 and J usage is TRBJ1-4; D ambiguous. Germline assignment: CDR1 LNHNV and CDR2 YYDKDF (reference sequence). CDR3 length: 14 residues. Deletions cut 0 bases from V and 4 bases from J, with 6 bases between. CDR3 loop: CATSRDGGNEKLFF. The CDR3 DNA sequence: TGTGCCACCAGCAGAGATGGAGGTAATGAAAAACTGTTTTTT.

V usage is TRBV7-2 and J usage is TRBJ1-6, with D unclear. Trimming cost V 1 base and J 7 bases, with 11 bases left between them. The length of the CDR3 is 15 residues. Germline CDR1 is SGHTA and CDR2 is FQGNSA. CDR3 protein: CASSLGRRQNSPLHF. The CDR3 DNA is TGTGCCAGCAGCTTAGGGAGACGGCAGAATTCACCCCTCCACTTT.

The V and J genes are TRBV30 and TRBJ1-4; D remains ambiguous. CDR1 is GTSNPN, CDR2 SVGIG, per germline (reference sequence). Trimming left V 0 bases short and J 0 bases short, with 8 bases between. The CDR3 covers 15 residues. CDR3 region: CAWSVGLSTNEKLFF. CDR3 nucleotide sequence: TGTGCCTGGAGTGTCGGACTGTCAACTAATGAAAAACTGTTTTTT.

The rearrangement uses TRBV30 and TRBJ1-5; D not resolved. The CDR3 covers 14 residues. Trimming removed 2 bases from V and 2 bases from J, with 10 bases in between. Per the germline V gene, CDR1 is GTSNPN and CDR2 is SVGIG (reference sequence). The chain's CDR3 is CAWSSSSGNQPQHF. Written as DNA, the CDR3 is TGTGCCTGGAGTAGTAGCAGCGGCAATCAGCCCCAGCATTTT.

The chain links TRBV7-2 to TRBJ2-7, with 10 positions matching TRBD1. The CDR3 has 13 amino acids. Trimming removed 5 bases from V and 5 bases from J; junction bases left unmatched: 3. The germline gives CDR1 SGHTA, CDR2 FQGNSA. The DNA for the CDR3 is TGTGCCAGCAGCCGGGACAGGGGCGACGAGCAGTACTTC. Translated, it gives CASSRDRGDEQYF.

V and J are TRBV5-6 and TRBJ1-5, with D uncertain. In germline, CDR1 is SGHDT, CDR2 YYEEEE. V was cut by 4 bases and J by 3 bases, with 11 bases left in between. The CDR3 sequence is 14 residues long. The CDR3 bases are TGTGCCAGCAGCCTCAGCCATCTCAATCAGCCCCAGCATTTT. Translating it yields CASSLSHLNQPQHF.